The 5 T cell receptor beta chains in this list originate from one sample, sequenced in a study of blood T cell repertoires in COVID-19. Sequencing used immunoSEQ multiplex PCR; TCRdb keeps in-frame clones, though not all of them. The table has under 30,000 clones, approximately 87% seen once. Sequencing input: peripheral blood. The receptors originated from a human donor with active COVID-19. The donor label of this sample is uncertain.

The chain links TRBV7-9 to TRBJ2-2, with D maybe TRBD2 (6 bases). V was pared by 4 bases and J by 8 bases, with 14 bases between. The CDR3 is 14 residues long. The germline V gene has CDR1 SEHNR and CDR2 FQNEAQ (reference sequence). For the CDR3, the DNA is TGTGCCAGCAGCTGGGGGACTGCTCGGGGGGAGCTGTTTTTT. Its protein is CASSWGTARGELFF.

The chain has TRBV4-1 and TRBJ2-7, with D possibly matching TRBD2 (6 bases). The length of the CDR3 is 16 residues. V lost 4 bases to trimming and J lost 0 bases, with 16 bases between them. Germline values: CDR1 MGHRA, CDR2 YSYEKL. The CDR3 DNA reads TGCGCCAGCAGCCCCTGGGGGGAATCCAGCTCCTACGAGCAGTACTTC. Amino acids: CASSPWGESSSYEQYF.

CDR3 sequence (DNA): TGTGCCAGCAGTTTAGCCCGGGGGCAGCCCCAGCATTTT. Residues: CASSLARGQPQHF. The V and J genes are TRBV6-5 and TRBJ1-5; tentative D call: TRBD1 (5 bases). V was trimmed by 4 bases and J by 7 bases, leaving 11 bases between them. Germline V gene sequence: CDR1 MNHEY, CDR2 SVGAGI. This CDR3 is built from 13 residues.

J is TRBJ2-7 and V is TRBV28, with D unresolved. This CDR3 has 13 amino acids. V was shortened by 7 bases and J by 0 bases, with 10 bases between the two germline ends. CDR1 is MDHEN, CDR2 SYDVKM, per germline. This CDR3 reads CASTSWSSYEQYF. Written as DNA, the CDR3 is TGTGCCAGCACCTCCTGGAGCTCCTACGAGCAGTACTTC.

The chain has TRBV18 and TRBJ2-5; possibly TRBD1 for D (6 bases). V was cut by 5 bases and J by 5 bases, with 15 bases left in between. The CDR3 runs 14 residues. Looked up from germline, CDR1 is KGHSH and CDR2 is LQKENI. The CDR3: CASSELGAQETQYF. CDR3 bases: TGTGCCAGCTCAGAGCTGGGGGCACAGGAGACCCAGTACTTC.